The entry below describes one TCR beta chain. The sample belongs to a study of technical replicates of blood from a handful of donors. This table comes from immunoSEQ multiplex PCR, and its TCRdb copy is limited to in-frame clones, with some not included. The sample has under 100,000 clones; approximately 95% are singletons. The germline CDR1 and CDR2 sequences are SNHLY and FYNNEI. There are 15 residues in the CDR3. V lost 6 bases to trimming and J lost 3 bases; unmatched junction nucleotides: 7. Sequencing was carried out using T cells isolated from PBMCs. The chain links TRBV2 to TRBJ2-1, with 8 bases lining up with TRBD2. This clonotype was obtained from a human donor in good health. The CDR3 bases are TGTGCCAGCAGAGATAGCGGGGTATTCTACAATGAGCAGTTCTTC. Amino acids: CASRDSGVFYNEQFF.